This TCR beta chain was captured in a study of blood T cell repertoires in COVID-19. Study overall: Spain, Italy and the United States supplied samples that represented acute and convalescent COVID-19. In each case, the material was cDNA or gDNA derived from T cells, B-cell-depleted T cells, or PBMCs.

Seattle patient enrollment occurred during active infection, with longitudinal follow-up thereafter. Per the original data handling: Estimation of nucleated cell counts relied on the amplification of reference gene primers. Sequencing used immunoSEQ multiplex PCR; TCRdb keeps in-frame clones, though not all of them. From that table come the V and J calls and clone size; the DNA was used to work out D and trimming. Among fewer than 400,000 clones listed, nearly 90% were seen once. Deletions cut 2 bases from V and 5 bases from J, with 6 bases between. The length of the CDR3 is 12 residues. The chain is built from TRBV12-3 or TRBV12-4 and TRBJ1-1, with D unresolved. Sequencing input: peripheral blood. The receptor's source is a woman aged 25-40 years with COVID-19, enrolled during active disease. CDR3 in DNA: TGTGCCAGCAGTTTACCGGGGACTGAAGCTTTCTTT. It specifies CASSLPGTEAFF.